The clone carrying this T cell receptor beta chain was recorded only once. The entry originates in a study of control samples from healthy donors and cancer patients. Sequenced by immunoSEQ multiplex PCR; TCRdb stores in-frame clones only, minus some. Of about 120,000 clones detected, roughly 89% appear once; the ten largest clones hold about an eighth. CDR1 is LNHDA and CDR2 is SQIVND in the germline V gene (reference sequence). This CDR3 has 14 amino acids. Trimming removed 6 bases from V and 1 base from J, with 12 bases in between. Sequenced: blood. The V gene is TRBV19, the J gene TRBJ1-2, with D maybe TRBD1 (6 bases). The source is a man under 40 in good health. The CDR3 reads CASSKLQGNYGYTF. Written as DNA, the CDR3 is TGTGCCAGTAGCAAACTACAGGGTAACTATGGCTACACCTTC. The full variable domain, completed using reference TRBV19 and TRBJ1-2, is DGGITQSPKYLFRKEGQNVTLSCEQNLNHDAMYWYRQDPGQGLRLIYYSQIVNDFQKGDIAEGYSVSREKKESFPLTVTSAQKNPTAFYLCASSKLQGNYGYTFGSGTRLTVV.